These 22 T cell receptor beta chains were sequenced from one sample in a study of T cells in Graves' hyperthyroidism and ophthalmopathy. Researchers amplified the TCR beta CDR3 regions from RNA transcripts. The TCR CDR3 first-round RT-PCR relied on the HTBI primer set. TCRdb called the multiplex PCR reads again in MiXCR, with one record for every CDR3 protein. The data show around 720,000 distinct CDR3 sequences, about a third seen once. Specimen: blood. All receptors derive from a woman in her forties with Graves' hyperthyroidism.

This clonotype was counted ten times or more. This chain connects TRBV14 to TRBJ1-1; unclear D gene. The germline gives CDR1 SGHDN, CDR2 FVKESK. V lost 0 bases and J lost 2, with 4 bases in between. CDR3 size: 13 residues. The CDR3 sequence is CASSQDPNTEAFF. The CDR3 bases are TGTGCCAGCAGCCAAGATCCTAACACTGAAGCTTTCTTT.

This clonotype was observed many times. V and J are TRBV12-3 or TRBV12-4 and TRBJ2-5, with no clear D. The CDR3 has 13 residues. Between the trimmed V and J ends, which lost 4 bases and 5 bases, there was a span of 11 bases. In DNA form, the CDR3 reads TGTGCCAGCAGTTGGGCCGCCGGGGAGACCCAGTACTTC. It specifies CASSWAAGETQYF.

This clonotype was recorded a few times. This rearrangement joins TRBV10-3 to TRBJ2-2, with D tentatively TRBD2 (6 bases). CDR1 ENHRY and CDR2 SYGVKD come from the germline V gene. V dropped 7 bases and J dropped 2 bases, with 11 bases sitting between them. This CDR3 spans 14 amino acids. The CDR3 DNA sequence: TGTGCCATCACCCGGGAGTATAACACCGGGGAGCTGTTTTTT. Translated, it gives CAITREYNTGELFF.

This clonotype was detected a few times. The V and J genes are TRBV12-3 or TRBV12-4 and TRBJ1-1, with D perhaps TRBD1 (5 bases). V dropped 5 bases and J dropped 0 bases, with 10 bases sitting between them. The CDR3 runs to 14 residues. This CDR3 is CASSRRGVNTEAFF. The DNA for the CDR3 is TGTGCCAGCAGTCGACGGGGCGTGAACACTGAAGCTTTCTTT.

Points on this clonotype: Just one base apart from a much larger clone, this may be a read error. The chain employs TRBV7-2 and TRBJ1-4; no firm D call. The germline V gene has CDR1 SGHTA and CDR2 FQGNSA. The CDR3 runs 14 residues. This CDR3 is CANSVGTGYEKLFF. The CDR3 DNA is TGTGCCAACAGCGTAGGTACGGGCTATGAAAAACTGTTTTTT.

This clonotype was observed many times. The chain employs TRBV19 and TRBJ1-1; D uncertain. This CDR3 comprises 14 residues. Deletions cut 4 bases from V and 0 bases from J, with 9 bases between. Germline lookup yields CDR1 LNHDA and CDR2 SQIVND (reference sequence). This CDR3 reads CASSRDRLNTEAFF. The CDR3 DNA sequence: TGTGCCAGTAGTAGAGACCGATTGAACACTGAAGCTTTCTTT.

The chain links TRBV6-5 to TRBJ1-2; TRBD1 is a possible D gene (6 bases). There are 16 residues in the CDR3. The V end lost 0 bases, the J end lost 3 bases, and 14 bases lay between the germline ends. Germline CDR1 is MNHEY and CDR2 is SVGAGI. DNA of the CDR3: TGTGCCAGCAGTTACTCCTACAGGGCGCGATACTATGGCTACACCTTC. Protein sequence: CASSYSYRARYYGYTF.

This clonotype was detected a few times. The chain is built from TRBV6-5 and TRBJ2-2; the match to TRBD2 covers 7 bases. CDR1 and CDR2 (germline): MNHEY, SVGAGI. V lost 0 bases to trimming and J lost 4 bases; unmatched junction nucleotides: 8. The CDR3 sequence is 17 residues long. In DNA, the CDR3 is TGTGCCAGCAGTTACTCCTGGGAGGGAGGGGCCACCGGGGAGCTGTTTTTT. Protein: CASSYSWEGGATGELFF.

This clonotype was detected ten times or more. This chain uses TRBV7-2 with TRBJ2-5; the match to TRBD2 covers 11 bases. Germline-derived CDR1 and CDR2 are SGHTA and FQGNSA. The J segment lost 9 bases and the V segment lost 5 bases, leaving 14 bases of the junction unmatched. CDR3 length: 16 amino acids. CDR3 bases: TGTGCCAGCAGCGGCGGACTAGCGGGCCCACCGGGGGCCCAGTACTTC. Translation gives CASSGGLAGPPGAQYF.

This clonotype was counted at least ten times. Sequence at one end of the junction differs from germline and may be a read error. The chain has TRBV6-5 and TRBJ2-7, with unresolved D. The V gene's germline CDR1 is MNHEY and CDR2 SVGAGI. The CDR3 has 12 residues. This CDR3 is CASSYVVQDNRF. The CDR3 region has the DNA TGTGCCAGCAGTTACGTGGTCCAAGACAACCGCTTC.

CDR3 DNA sequence: TGTGCCAGTAGTATAGTAGGGGAGCCCTACGAGCAGTACTTC. As protein: CASSIVGEPYEQYF. This chain connects TRBV19 to TRBJ2-7; TRBD1 or TRBD2 may be the D gene (5 bases each). Germline V gene lookup returns CDR1 LNHDA and CDR2 SQIVND (reference sequence). The CDR3 spans 14 residues. The ends were cut back, 1 base at V and 2 bases at J, with 9 bases in the middle. Full variable domain (rest looked up from reference TRBV19 and TRBJ2-7): DGGITQSPKYLFRKEGQNVTLSCEQNLNHDAMYWYRQDPGQGLRLIYYSQIVNDFQKGDIAEGYSVSREKKESFPLTVTSAQKNPTAFYLCASSIVGEPYEQYFGPGTRLTVT.

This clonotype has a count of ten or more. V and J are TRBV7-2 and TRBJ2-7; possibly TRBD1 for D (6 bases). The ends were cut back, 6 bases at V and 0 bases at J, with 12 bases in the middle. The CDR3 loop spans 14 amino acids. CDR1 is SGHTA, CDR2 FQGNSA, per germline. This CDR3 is CASSLQGTSYEQYF. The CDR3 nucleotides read TGTGCCAGCAGTTTACAGGGAACCTCCTACGAGCAGTACTTC.

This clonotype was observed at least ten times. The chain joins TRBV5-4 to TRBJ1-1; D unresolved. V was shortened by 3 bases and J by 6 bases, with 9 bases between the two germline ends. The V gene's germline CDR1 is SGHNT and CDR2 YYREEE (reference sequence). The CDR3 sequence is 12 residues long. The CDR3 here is CASSSGMSEAFF. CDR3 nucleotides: TGTGCCAGCAGCTCAGGAATGTCTGAAGCTTTCTTT.

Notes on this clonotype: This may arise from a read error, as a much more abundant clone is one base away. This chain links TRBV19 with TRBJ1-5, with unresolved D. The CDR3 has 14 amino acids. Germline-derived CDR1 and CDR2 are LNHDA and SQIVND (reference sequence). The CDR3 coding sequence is TGTGCCAGTAGTCTCGATGCACACTATCAGCCCCAGCGTTTT. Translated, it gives CASSLDAHYQPQRF.

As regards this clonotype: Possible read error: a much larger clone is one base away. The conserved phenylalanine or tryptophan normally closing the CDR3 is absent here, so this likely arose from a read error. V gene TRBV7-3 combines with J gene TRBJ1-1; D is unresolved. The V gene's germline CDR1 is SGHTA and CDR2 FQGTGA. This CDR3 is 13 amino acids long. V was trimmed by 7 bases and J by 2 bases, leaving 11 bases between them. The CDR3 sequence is CASTEEVNTEAFL. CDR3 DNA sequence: TGTGCCAGCACTGAGGAAGTTAACACTGAAGCTTTCCTT.

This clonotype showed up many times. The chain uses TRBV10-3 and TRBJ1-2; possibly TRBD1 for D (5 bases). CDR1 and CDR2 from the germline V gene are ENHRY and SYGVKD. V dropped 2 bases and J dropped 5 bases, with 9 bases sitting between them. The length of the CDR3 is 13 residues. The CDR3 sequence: CAISERRDYGYTF. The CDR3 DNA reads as TGTGCCATCAGTGAGCGCAGGGATTATGGCTACACCTTC.

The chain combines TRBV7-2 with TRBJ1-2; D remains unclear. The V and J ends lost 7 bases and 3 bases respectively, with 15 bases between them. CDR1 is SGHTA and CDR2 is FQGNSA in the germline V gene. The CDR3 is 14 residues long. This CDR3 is CASTPGGFDYGYTF. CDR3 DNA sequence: TGTGCCAGCACCCCGGGAGGGTTTGACTATGGCTACACCTTC.

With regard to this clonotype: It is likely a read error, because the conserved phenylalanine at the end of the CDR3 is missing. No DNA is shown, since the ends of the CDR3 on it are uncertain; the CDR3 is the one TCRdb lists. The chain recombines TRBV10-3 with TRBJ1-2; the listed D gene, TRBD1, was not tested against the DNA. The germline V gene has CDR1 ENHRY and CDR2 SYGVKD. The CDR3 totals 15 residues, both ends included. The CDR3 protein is CAISEYSGGNYGYTA.

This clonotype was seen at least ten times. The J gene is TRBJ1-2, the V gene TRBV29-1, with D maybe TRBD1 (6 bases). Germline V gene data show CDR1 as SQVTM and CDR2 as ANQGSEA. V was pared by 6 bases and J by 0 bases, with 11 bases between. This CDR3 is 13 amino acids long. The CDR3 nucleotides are TGCAGCGTGCGGGACACTGCTAACTATGGCTACACCTTC. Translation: CSVRDTANYGYTF.

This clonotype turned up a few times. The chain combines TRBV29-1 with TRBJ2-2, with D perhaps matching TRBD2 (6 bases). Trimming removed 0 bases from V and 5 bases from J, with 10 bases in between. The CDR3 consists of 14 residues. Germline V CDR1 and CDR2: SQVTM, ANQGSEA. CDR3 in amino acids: CSVEDKGGTGELFF. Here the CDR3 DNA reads TGCAGCGTTGAAGATAAGGGAGGAACCGGGGAGCTGTTTTTT.

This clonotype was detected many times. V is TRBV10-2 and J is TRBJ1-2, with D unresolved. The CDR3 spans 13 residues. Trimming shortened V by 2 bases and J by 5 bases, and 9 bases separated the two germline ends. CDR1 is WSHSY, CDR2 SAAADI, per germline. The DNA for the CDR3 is TGCGCCAGCAGTGAGGGTGTAGGGTATGGCTACACCTTC. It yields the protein CASSEGVGYGYTF.

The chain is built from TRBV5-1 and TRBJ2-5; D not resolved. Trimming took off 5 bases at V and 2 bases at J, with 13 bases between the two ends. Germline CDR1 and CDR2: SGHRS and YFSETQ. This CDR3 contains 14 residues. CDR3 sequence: CASSLWARQETQYF. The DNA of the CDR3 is TGCGCCAGCAGTTTATGGGCCAGACAAGAGACCCAGTACTTC.